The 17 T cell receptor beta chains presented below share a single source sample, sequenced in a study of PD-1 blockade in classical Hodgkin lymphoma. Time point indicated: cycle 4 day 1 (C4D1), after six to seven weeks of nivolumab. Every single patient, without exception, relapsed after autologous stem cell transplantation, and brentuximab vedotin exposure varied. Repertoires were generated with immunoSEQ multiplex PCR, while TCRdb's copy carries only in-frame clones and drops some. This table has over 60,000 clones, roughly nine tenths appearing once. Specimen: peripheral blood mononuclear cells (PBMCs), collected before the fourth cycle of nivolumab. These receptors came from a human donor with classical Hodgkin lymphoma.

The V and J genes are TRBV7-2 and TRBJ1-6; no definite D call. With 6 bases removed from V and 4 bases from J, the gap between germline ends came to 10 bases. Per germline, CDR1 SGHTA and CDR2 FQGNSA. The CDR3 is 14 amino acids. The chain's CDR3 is CASSWNSYNSPLHF. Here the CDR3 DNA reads TGTGCCAGCAGTTGGAACTCTTATAATTCACCCCTCCACTTT.

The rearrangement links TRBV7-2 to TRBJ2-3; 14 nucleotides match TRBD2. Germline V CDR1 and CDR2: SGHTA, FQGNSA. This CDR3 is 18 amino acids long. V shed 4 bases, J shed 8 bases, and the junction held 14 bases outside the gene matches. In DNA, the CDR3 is TGTGCCAGCAGCTCGATAACCCGACTAGCGGGGGGGCTTGGTACGCAGTATTTT. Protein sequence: CASSSITRLAGGLGTQYF.

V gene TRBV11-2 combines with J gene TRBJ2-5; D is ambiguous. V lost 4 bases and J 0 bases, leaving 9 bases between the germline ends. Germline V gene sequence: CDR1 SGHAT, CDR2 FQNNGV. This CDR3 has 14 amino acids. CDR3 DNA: TGTGCCAGCAGCTCCCAAGGGAACCAAGAGACCCAGTACTTC. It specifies CASSSQGNQETQYF.

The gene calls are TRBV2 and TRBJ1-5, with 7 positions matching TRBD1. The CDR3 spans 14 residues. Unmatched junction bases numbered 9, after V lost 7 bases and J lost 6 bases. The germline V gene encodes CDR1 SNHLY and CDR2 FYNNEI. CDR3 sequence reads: CASKGDRASQPQHF. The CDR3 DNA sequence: TGTGCCAGCAAGGGAGACAGGGCCAGTCAGCCCCAGCATTTT.

The CDR3 coding sequence is TGTGCCAGCAGTGAAAATCGGGATACTAGCAATCAGCCCCAGCATTTT. Translated, it gives CASSENRDTSNQPQHF. This sequence joins TRBV6-1 and TRBJ1-5; D gene ambiguous. The CDR3 length is 16 residues. V dropped 2 bases and J dropped 0 bases, with 11 bases sitting between them. Germline V gives CDR1 MNHNS, CDR2 SASEGT.

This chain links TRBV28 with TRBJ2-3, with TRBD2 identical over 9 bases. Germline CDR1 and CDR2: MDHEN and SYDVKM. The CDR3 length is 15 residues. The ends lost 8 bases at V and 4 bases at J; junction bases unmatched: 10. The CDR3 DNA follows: TGTGCCAGCCTGAGCGGGGGGCGGCGGGCAGATACGCAGTATTTT. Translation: CASLSGGRRADTQYF.

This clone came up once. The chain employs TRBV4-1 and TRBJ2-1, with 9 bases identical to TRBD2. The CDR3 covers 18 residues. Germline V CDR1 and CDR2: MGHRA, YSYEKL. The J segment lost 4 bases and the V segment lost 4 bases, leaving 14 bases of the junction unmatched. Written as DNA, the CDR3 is TGCGCCAGCAGCCTCCCCCAGGCGGGAGGGGCCCCGTACAATGAGCAGTTCTTC. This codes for CASSLPQAGGAPYNEQFF.

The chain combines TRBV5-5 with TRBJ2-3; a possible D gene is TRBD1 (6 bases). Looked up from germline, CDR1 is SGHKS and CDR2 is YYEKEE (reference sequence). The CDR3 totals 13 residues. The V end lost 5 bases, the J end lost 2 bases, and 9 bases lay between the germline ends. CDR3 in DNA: TGTGCCAGCAGTACAGGGTACACAGATACGCAGTATTTT. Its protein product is CASSTGYTDTQYF.

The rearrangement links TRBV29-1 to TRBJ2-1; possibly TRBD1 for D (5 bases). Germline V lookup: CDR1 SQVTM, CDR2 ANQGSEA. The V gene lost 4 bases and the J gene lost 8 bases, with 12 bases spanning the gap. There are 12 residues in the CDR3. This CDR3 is CSVARQLDEQFF. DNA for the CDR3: TGCAGCGTTGCCCGACAGTTGGATGAGCAGTTCTTC.

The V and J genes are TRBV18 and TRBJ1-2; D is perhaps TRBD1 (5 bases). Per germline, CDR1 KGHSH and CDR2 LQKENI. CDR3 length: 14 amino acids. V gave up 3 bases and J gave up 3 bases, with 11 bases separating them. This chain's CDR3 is CASSPGQSYYGYTF. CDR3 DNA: TGTGCCAGCTCACCTGGACAAAGCTACTATGGCTACACCTTC.

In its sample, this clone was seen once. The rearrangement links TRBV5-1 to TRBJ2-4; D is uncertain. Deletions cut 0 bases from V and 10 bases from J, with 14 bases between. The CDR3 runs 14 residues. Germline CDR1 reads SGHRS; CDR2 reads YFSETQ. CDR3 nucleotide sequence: TGCGCCAGCAGCTTGGTAGGGCCCGCAGGAATTCAGTACTTC. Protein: CASSLVGPAGIQYF.

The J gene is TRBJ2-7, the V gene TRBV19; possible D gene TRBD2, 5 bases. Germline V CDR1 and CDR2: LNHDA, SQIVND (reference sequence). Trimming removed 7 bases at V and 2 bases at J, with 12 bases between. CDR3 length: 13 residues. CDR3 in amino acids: CASIGEHPYEQYF. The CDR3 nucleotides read TGTGCCAGTATCGGGGAGCATCCCTACGAGCAGTACTTC.

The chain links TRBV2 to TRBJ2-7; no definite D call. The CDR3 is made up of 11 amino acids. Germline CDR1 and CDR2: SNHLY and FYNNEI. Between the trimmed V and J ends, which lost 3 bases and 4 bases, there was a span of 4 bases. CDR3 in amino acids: CASSELYEQYF. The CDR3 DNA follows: TGTGCCAGCAGTGAGCTTTACGAGCAGTACTTC.

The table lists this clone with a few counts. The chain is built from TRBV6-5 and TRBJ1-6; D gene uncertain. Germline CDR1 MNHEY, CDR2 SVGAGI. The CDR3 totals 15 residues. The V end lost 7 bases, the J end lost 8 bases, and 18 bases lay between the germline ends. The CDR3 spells CASTSNSGRYSPLHF. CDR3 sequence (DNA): TGTGCCAGCACTTCTAACTCTGGAAGGTATTCACCCCTCCACTTT.

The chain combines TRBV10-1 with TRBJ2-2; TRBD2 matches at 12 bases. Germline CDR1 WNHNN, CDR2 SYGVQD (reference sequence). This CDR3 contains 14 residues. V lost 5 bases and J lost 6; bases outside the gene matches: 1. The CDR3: CASSRLAGAGELFF. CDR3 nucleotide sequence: TGCGCCAGCAGTCGACTAGCGGGAGCCGGGGAGCTGTTTTTT.

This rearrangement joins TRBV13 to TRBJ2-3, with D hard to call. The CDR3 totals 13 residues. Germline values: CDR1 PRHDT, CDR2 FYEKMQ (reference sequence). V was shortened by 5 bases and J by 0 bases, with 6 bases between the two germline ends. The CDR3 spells CASSPESTDTQYF. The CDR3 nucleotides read TGTGCCAGCAGCCCCGAAAGCACAGATACGCAGTATTTT.

The CDR3 sequence is CASSNSLNEQFF. CDR3 bases: TGTGCCAGCAGTAACAGCCTCAATGAGCAGTTCTTC. The V call is TRBV5-6, the J call TRBJ2-1; D unclear. Trimming stripped 5 bases from V and 6 bases from J, with 9 bases between. Per the germline V gene, CDR1 is SGHDT and CDR2 is YYEEEE. CDR3 length: 12 residues.